The entry that follows covers one TCR beta chain sequence. Its cognate antigen has yet to be identified. Per-base qualities were not stored, and no clone one base away is much larger. The CDR3 covers 14 residues, taking in both the cysteine and the phenylalanine. Only the CDR3 DNA is retained, 42 bases long and in frame from the first base. After removal of 5 bases from V and 2 bases from J, the junction retains 2 bases not matched to a gene. As encoded in the germline V gene, CDR1 is SGHTA while CDR2 is FQGNSA. This record comes from a study of T cells in localized non-small cell lung cancer (dated by TCRdb to between 2020 and 2021). Some background on the complete study: The study examined T cell repertoires in a few hundred patients with early-stage NSCLC and compared tumors with uninvolved tumor-adjacent lungs. The cohort comprised 200 to 300 treatment-naïve NSCLC patients with resected, localized lung tumors. NSCLC patients had a mean age of roughly 69 years, and about 140 were male and about 110 female. General findings and caveats noted by the study authors: Since the design was exploratory, TCR variables were selected using unadjusted p-values with no false-discovery rate correction. Multi-region tumor sequencing was not performed, so intratumor heterogeneity could not be excluded. Uninvolved tumor-adjacent lung showed the highest T cell clonality, higher than tumor, which suggests more focused antigenic responses in the uninvolved tumor-adjacent lung. A median of approximately 55 of the top 100 tumor clones were detected in paired uninvolved adjacent lung, and around 30 of these tumor clones were also found among the top 100 clones of the paired uninvolved adjacent lung. Longer overall survival was associated with higher blood T cell density, whereas shorter survival was associated with higher adjacent-lung clonality.

At diagnosis, tumor, uninvolved tumor-adjacent lung and peripheral blood were collected and then preserved as a mix of FFPE and fresh-frozen material. For TCR repertoire profiling, blood samples were analyzed in the form of peripheral blood mononuclear cells. TCR beta CDR3 regions were sequenced from DNA using the immunoSEQ Assay. On the study's bioinformatics: T cell density was computed as TCR beta template counts normalized to usable DNA estimated by amplifying housekeeping genes. Using the preseqR package, richness was estimated by extrapolating to 120,000 templates for tissue samples and 400,000 templates for PBMC samples. Clonality was defined as one minus Pielou's evenness. Tissue-enriched TCRs were identified by differential abundance testing using productive amino-acid clonotypes, minimum total count 5 and alpha 0.1. The Jaccard Index and the Morisita Overlap Index were used to measure how much the repertoires overlapped between compartments. TCR beta CDR3s were clustered by GLIPH together with public tetramer-defined viral CDR3s, and at least three viral sequences plus V-gene enrichment were required for viral motifs. The table comes from immuneACCESS by way of TCRdb, which keeps in-frame sequences with V and J called. Part of the clones is missing from these tables; in studies checked, under half for an unresolved V gene and the rest for unknown reasons. V and J calls and clone size are given by that table; D and trimming were obtained from the DNA. The sample table lists about 32,000 clones, approximately 88% of them with a count of one. Around 4% of the sample is held by the ten biggest clonotypes.

The receptor was derived from a woman aged 40-69 years with stage III lung adenocarcinoma. The chain joins TRBV7-2 to TRBJ2-3, with 9 bases aligning to TRBD2. Material: peripheral blood mononuclear cells, obtained before any cancer treatment. The CDR3 reads as follows: CASSPGLATDTQYF. Read as DNA, the sequence is TGTGCCAGCAGCCCGGGACTAGCCACAGATACGCAGTATTTT. The variable domain in full, with residues beyond the CDR3 obtained from the reference TRBV7-2 and TRBJ2-3 genes, is GAGVSQSPSNKVTEKGKDVELRCDPISGHTALYWYRQSLGQGLEFLIYFQGNSAPDKSGLPSDRFSAERTGGSVSTLTIQRTQQEDSAVYLCASSPGLATDTQYFGPGTRLTVL.